Listed below are T cell receptor beta chains from one sample, sequenced in a study of CD8 T cells in ankylosing spondylitis. From the 5' RACE reads, TCRdb called clonotypes with MiXCR, one entry per CDR3 protein. The repertoire consists of 200,000 to 250,000 distinct CDR3 sequences, with over 9.5% occurring once and the leading ten covering about 3%. Sequencing was performed on blood, either unsorted or a sorted T cell fraction (not recorded which). The origin of the receptors is a male donor with ankylosing spondylitis or in good health (not recorded which). CDR3s include the opening cysteine and the closing phenylalanine or tryptophan.

18,TRBV15,CATSREWSGSTFADTQYF
12,TRBV7-9,CASSPDRREQYF
13,TRBV5-1,CASSLDGDYGYTF
19,TRBV10-3,CAISETTSGDLSNTGELFF
16,TRBV4-2,CASSQDTSAFSYEQYF
16,TRBV5-1,CASSVGQGAIGAEAFF
16,TRBV6-2/TRBV6-3,CASIWRQEKPSYEQYF
17,TRBV4-2,CASSQRTLAGGTDTQYF
15,TRBV20-1,CSARDETGIPYEQYF
15,TRBV20-1,CSARGGGGNTDTQYF
18,TRBV20-1,CSARDLRGQGANTGELFF
17,TRBV4-1,CASSQDGTRVLGTEAFF
15,TRBV5-6,CASSGTGGFYNEQFF
13,TRBV5-4,CASSYQGQNIQYF
13,TRBV25-1,CASSRSVGYEQYF
15,TRBV5-5,CASSLQGGSYNEQFF
15,TRBV7-9,CASSSIRVGFAEQYF
14,TRBV5-1,CASSLGPNQDGYTF
11,TRBV10-1,CARAGANVLTF
16,TRBV4-2,CASSPSRGQVNTEAFF
14,TRBV7-2,CASSWNSLGAEAFF
15,TRBV10-3,CAISERQGMNTEAFF
13,TRBV20-1,CSARPGLWETQYF
14,TRBV2,CASSIGQGGQPQHF
15,TRBV25-1,CASNRGGPGNYGYTF
11,TRBV12-3/TRBV12-4,CASSGYNEQFF
15,TRBV5-1,CASSLASGLNEKLFF
13,TRBV12-3/TRBV12-4,CSGGTHSGNTIYF
14,TRBV5-1,CASSGDRGYNGYTF
13,TRBV7-9,CASSLVRGKGYTF
14,TRBV20-1,CSARGRSNTGELFF
14,TRBV7-7,CASSLWSRGETQYF
17,TRBV9,CASSPSQGRGSYNEQFF
14,TRBV2,CASSASGKGDEQFF
12,TRBV12-3/TRBV12-4,CASSFTGYEQYF
15,TRBV2,CASSPSGGVRETQYF
13,TRBV12-3/TRBV12-4,CASSLLRAGELFF